This T cell receptor beta chain stems from a study of blood T cell repertoires in COVID-19. The CDR3 is made up of 14 amino acids. With 5 bases removed from V and 5 bases from J, the gap between germline ends came to 18 bases. Germline assignment: CDR1 SQVTM and CDR2 ANQGSEA. Authors' analysis steps: Amplification with reference gene primers provided the estimates of nucleated cell counts. TCRdb keeps only in-frame clones here, not all; method: immunoSEQ multiplex PCR. V and J calls and clone size follow that table, whereas D and trimming were derived from the DNA. The sample includes a few hundred thousand clones, approximately 90% of them seen just once. Two negative PCRs, clearance, or symptom resolution had been documented for recovered Cohort 3 donors.

The genes are TRBV29-1 and TRBJ1-1, with TRBD1 as a possible D gene (6 bases). This clonotype originated in a woman aged 55-70 years who had recovered from COVID-19. Material for sequencing was PBMCs or T cells enriched from blood (not recorded which). In DNA, the CDR3 is TGCAGCGTTTGTTGGGCAGGGGATGGTACTGAAGCTTTCTTT. Protein: CSVCWAGDGTEAFF. The full variable domain, rest sourced from reference TRBV29-1 and TRBJ1-1, is SAVISQKPSRDICQRGTSLTIQCQVDSQVTMMFWYRQQPGQSLTLIATANQGSEATYESGFVIDKFPISRPNLTFSTLTVSNMSPEDSSIYLCSVCWAGDGTEAFFGQGTRLTVV.